What follows is one T cell receptor (beta chain) and its context. Its antigen remains unknown. This sample stems from a study of T cells in Graves' hyperthyroidism and ophthalmopathy. Study-wide points: Ophthalmopathy was model-predicted a median approximately 6.9 months pre-onset. A model using 13 V-J features told ophthalmopathy apart from stable hyperthyroidism.

Amplification targeted TCR beta CDR3 regions from RNA transcripts. A set of HTBI primers served as the primers for a first-round RT-PCR of the TCR CDR3. TCRdb analysed the multiplex PCR reads with MiXCR anew, one entry per CDR3 protein. The table lists a few hundred thousand distinct CDR3 sequences, under 15% of them singletons. V was cut by 3 bases and J by 6 bases, with 17 bases left in between. CDR3 size: 15 residues. The germline V gene has CDR1 LNHNV and CDR2 YYDKDF (reference sequence). The sequencing sample was made of blood. This TCR derives from a woman in her 30s with Graves' hyperthyroidism. The J gene is TRBJ1-2, the V gene TRBV15, with D possibly matching TRBD1 (6 bases). This CDR3 reads CATSSSLGGLNGYTF. In nucleotides, the CDR3 is TGTGCCACCAGCAGTTCTCTCGGGGGGCTGAATGGCTACACCTTC.